The source of this T cell receptor (beta chain) is a study of blood T cell repertoires in COVID-19. Sequencing used immunoSEQ multiplex PCR; TCRdb keeps in-frame clones, though not all of them. The sample lists more than 140,000 clones, approximately 82% occurring once. Germline loops: CDR1 MNHNY, CDR2 SVGAGI (reference sequence). The CDR3 is made up of 15 amino acids. The V end was cut by 3 bases, the J end by 2 bases, with 13 bases between. Sequencing was carried out using peripheral blood. The receptor was derived from a woman between 45 and 60 years old in a cohort sampled during active or convalescent COVID-19. The chain carries TRBV6-6 and TRBJ2-5; D is uncertain. CDR3 nucleotide sequence: TGTGCCAGCAGTTATCACGTGGTTGCGCAAGAGACCCAGTACTTC. This translates into CASSYHVVAQETQYF.